The next 27 T cell receptor beta chains were all read from a single sample in a study of cytomegalovirus exposure and HLA in healthy donors. The study ran its PCR with 60 Vbeta and 13 Jbeta primers. Clones were read by immunoSEQ multiplex PCR, and TCRdb kept only the in-frame ones, dropping some. The table shows about 150,000 clones, with around two thirds occurring only once. The sequencing input was PBMCs. These receptors were taken from a young man in good health and CMV-seropositive.

The chain employs TRBV4-2 and TRBJ2-3, with TRBD2 identical over 11 bases. V shed 2 bases and J 2 bases; nucleotides not matched to a gene: 21. Germline values: CDR1 LGHNA, CDR2 YNFKEQ. This CDR3 spans 22 amino acids. CDR3 DNA sequence: TGTGCCAGCAGCCAAACATTTAAACGGGCTAGCGGGAGGCCCTCTTACACAGATACGCAGTATTTT. Its translation: CASSQTFKRASGRPSYTDTQYF.

V is TRBV6-4 and J is TRBJ1-2; 12 nucleotides match TRBD1. Trimming at V came to 1 base and at J to 9 bases, leaving 3 bases not matched to a gene. CDR1 MRHNA and CDR2 SNTAGT come from the germline V gene. The CDR3 extends over 14 amino acids. The CDR3 DNA is TGTGCCAGCAGTGACTACGGGACAGGGGGCAGCTACACCTTC. This codes for CASSDYGTGGSYTF.

The chain is built from TRBV11-3 and TRBJ2-1; TRBD2 agrees at 7 bases. The CDR3 is 18 residues long. The junction had 23 bases not matched to a gene; V was cut back by 6 bases and J by 9 bases. Germline CDR1 is SGHNT and CDR2 is YENEEA. CDR3 loop: CASSPRGGWGGEGAEQFF. The CDR3 nucleotides read TGTGCCAGCAGTCCCCGGGGTGGGTGGGGAGGGGAAGGTGCTGAGCAGTTCTTC.

The chain links TRBV27 to TRBJ2-2; the D gene is possibly TRBD1 (5 bases). Trimming took off 3 bases at V and 4 bases at J, with 9 bases between the two ends. Per germline, CDR1 MNHEY and CDR2 SMNVEV (reference sequence). The length of the CDR3 is 14 residues. The CDR3, as DNA: TGTGCCAGCAGTTTGGGGCAGTCCACCGGGGAGCTGTTTTTT. Its translation is CASSLGQSTGELFF.

This clone turned up a few times. The V gene is TRBV7-8, the J gene TRBJ2-3; 9 nucleotides match TRBD1. Germline V CDR1 and CDR2: SGHVS, FQNEAQ. The CDR3 spans 15 residues. V dropped 4 bases and J dropped 3; count of bases not matched to a gene: 5. The CDR3 is CASSYGTGLTDTQYF. Here the CDR3 DNA reads TGTGCCAGCAGCTACGGGACAGGGCTGACAGATACGCAGTATTTT.

The table lists this clone with a few counts. The J gene is TRBJ2-3, the V gene TRBV4-1; 9 bases align to TRBD1. The CDR3 is 16 residues long. V lost 3 bases to trimming and J lost 1 base; unmatched junction nucleotides: 5. From germline, CDR1 is MGHRA and CDR2 YSYEKL. CDR3 in DNA: TGCGCCAGCAGCCAGATGGGACAGGGCGGCACAGATACGCAGTATTTT. Translation: CASSQMGQGGTDTQYF.

This chain uses TRBV6-6 with TRBJ2-1, with a possible D match to TRBD2 (6 bases). The V and J ends lost 4 bases and 5 bases respectively, with 15 bases between them. Germline values: CDR1 MNHNY, CDR2 SVGAGI (reference sequence). The CDR3 length is 15 residues. CDR3 bases: TGTGCCAGCAGTTTGGGGGGACCGAGGGACAATGAGCAGTTCTTC. It specifies CASSLGGPRDNEQFF.

This clone was found a few times. DNA for the CDR3: TGCAGCGTTTCCGTGACAGTTAATGAGCAGTTCTTC. This gives the protein CSVSVTVNEQFF. The chain couples TRBV29-1 to TRBJ2-1, with D perhaps matching TRBD1 (5 bases). V was pared by 5 bases and J by 7 bases, with 12 bases between. Per germline, CDR1 SQVTM and CDR2 ANQGSEA. The CDR3 contains 12 residues.

The chain couples TRBV29-1 to TRBJ2-1; no clear D gene. This CDR3 is 12 amino acids long. The V end lost 1 base, the J end lost 6 bases, and 7 bases lay between the germline ends. Germline V gives CDR1 SQVTM, CDR2 ANQGSEA. CDR3 coding DNA: TGCAGCGTTGAAGTCTCTCTCAATGAGCAGTTCTTC. Protein sequence: CSVEVSLNEQFF.

The rearrangement joins TRBV7-2 to TRBJ1-2; tentative D call: TRBD1 (5 bases). V was pared by 5 bases and J by 8 bases, with 21 bases between. From germline, CDR1 is SGHTA and CDR2 FQGNSA. This CDR3 is 15 amino acids long. CDR3 sequence (DNA): TGTGCCAGCAGCCCCAGACAGTCCCCGGGTAGGGGCTACACCTTC. This codes for CASSPRQSPGRGYTF.

CDR3 bases: TGTGCCTGGAGTGTACAGGGAAGAGCTTTCTTT. It translates to CAWSVQGRAFF. This rearrangement joins TRBV30 to TRBJ1-1, with D maybe TRBD1 (6 bases). The CDR3 is 11 amino acids. The germline gives CDR1 GTSNPN, CDR2 SVGIG (reference sequence). Trimming left V 0 bases short and J 10 bases short, with 9 bases between.

V gene TRBV6-6 combines with J gene TRBJ1-1, with no clear D. The V gene's germline CDR1 is MNHNY and CDR2 SVGAGI (reference sequence). The CDR3 has 11 residues. V lost 7 bases and J 1 base, leaving 4 bases between the germline ends. The CDR3 spells CASTKNTEAFF. The DNA of the CDR3 is TGTGCCAGCACCAAGAACACTGAAGCTTTCTTT.

The CDR3 nucleotides read TGTGCCAGCAGCCCAGGGATGAACACTGAAGCTTTCTTT. Encoded protein: CASSPGMNTEAFF. The J gene is TRBJ1-1, the V gene TRBV11-2; the D gene is possibly TRBD1 (5 bases). The V end was cut by 5 bases, the J end by 0 bases, with 7 bases between. Germline assignment: CDR1 SGHAT and CDR2 FQNNGV. This CDR3 spans 13 amino acids.

This chain connects TRBV12-5 to TRBJ1-4; 8 nucleotides match TRBD1. V dropped 5 bases and J dropped 8; count of bases not matched to a gene: 7. The CDR3 runs to 14 residues. The germline V gene encodes CDR1 LGHNT and CDR2 FRNRAP. This CDR3 is CASGVTGVLEKLFF. The CDR3 DNA reads TGTGCTAGTGGTGTGACAGGGGTGTTGGAAAAACTGTTTTTT. The full variable domain, completed using reference TRBV12-5 and TRBJ1-4, is DARVTQTPRHKVTEMGQEVTMRCQPILGHNTVFWYRQTMMQGLELLAYFRNRAPLDDSGMPKDRFSAEMPDATLATLKIQPSEPRDSAVYFCASGVTGVLEKLFFGSGTQLSVL.

This chain connects TRBV7-3 to TRBJ2-1; possibly TRBD1 for D (6 bases). The CDR3 is made up of 13 amino acids. Germline CDR1 is SGHTA and CDR2 is FQGTGA. Trimming left V 5 bases short and J 1 base short, with 6 bases between. CDR3 in DNA: TGTGCCAGCAGCCAGGGGTCCTACAATGAGCAGTTCTTC. Translation: CASSQGSYNEQFF.

The chain is built from TRBV9 and TRBJ2-7, with 10 bases matching TRBD1. Germline values: CDR1 SGDLS, CDR2 YYNGEE. The CDR3 totals 14 residues. Losses at the gene ends were 4 bases for V and 9 bases for J; bases not matched to a gene: 10. The CDR3 DNA reads as TGTGCCAGCAGCAAGGGACAGGGGCCGGGAGGGCAGTACTTC. Amino acid sequence: CASSKGQGPGGQYF.

This clone showed up just a few times. DNA for the CDR3: TGTGCCAGCAGTGAGGGAGCGGGAGTCCCTGCAGATACGCAGTATTTT. Its protein is CASSEGAGVPADTQYF. The chain carries TRBV6-4 and TRBJ2-3, with TRBD2 identical over 8 bases. The CDR3 sequence is 16 residues long. Germline CDR1 MRHNA, CDR2 SNTAGT. V shed 3 bases, J shed 4 bases, and the junction held 9 bases outside the gene matches.

This chain links TRBV14 with TRBJ2-1; 10 bases fit TRBD2. The V gene's germline CDR1 is SGHDN and CDR2 FVKESK. The trim removed 3 bases at V and 2 bases at J, leaving 7 bases unmatched. The CDR3 covers 17 residues. The CDR3 nucleotides read TGTGCCAGCAGCCACGGAATAGCGGGGGGCGCCTACAATGAGCAGTTCTTC. It translates to CASSHGIAGGAYNEQFF.

Regarding this clone: A junction boundary mismatches the germline segment, possibly from a read error. V is TRBV19 and J is TRBJ2-7; 10 bases fit TRBD1. CDR3 size: 14 residues. Germline loops: CDR1 LNHDA, CDR2 SQIVND (reference sequence). This chain's CDR3 is CASRIATGGEEQYF. The CDR3 region has the DNA TGTGCCAGTAGGATAGCGACAGGGGGCGAAGAGCAGTACTTC.

In nucleotides, the CDR3 is TGCGCCAGCAGCTTGGGGGACAGGGGCTACGAGCAGTACTTC. Encoded protein: CASSLGDRGYEQYF. The chain combines TRBV5-1 with TRBJ2-7; 10 bases are shared with TRBD1. Trimming took 0 bases from V and 3 from J; bases not matched to a gene: 0. The germline V gene encodes CDR1 SGHRS and CDR2 YFSETQ. CDR3 length: 14 amino acids.

The chain employs TRBV6-5 and TRBJ2-1; 10 nucleotides line up with TRBD2. Looked up from germline, CDR1 is MNHEY and CDR2 is SVGAGI. This CDR3 spans 15 amino acids. Trimming at V came to 7 bases and at J to 6 bases, leaving 9 bases not matched to a gene. CDR3 in amino acids: CASTLAGALGNEQFF. CDR3 coding DNA: TGTGCCAGCACCCTAGCGGGAGCTTTGGGCAATGAGCAGTTCTTC.

To note about this clone: Different DNA sequences within this sample yield the same CDR3. The chain is built from TRBV27 and TRBJ2-1; the D gene is possibly TRBD2 (6 bases). Trimming cost V 3 bases and J 1 base, with 10 bases left between them. CDR1 MNHEY and CDR2 SMNVEV come from the germline V gene (reference sequence). There are 15 residues in the CDR3. The CDR3 coding sequence is TGTGCCAGCAGTTTTGGGACTTCGTCCTACAATGAGCAGTTCTTC. This codes for CASSFGTSSYNEQFF.

The chain employs TRBV6-6 and TRBJ1-5; the match to TRBD1 covers 8 bases. Looked up from germline, CDR1 is MNHNY and CDR2 is SVGAGI (reference sequence). This CDR3 region has 15 residues. With V trimmed by 4 bases and J by 4 bases, 6 bases remained unmatched. The CDR3 region is CASSSTGGENQPQHF. The CDR3 bases are TGTGCCAGCAGTTCTACAGGGGGTGAAAATCAGCCCCAGCATTTT.

J is TRBJ2-7 and V is TRBV27; no clear D. CDR1 MNHEY and CDR2 SMNVEV come from the germline V gene (reference sequence). V was trimmed by 2 bases and J by 0 bases, leaving 8 bases between them. The CDR3 contains 14 residues. The CDR3 sequence: CASSLRAFSYEQYF. DNA for the CDR3: TGTGCCAGCAGTTTACGAGCCTTCTCCTACGAGCAGTACTTC.

This chain uses TRBV28 with TRBJ2-5; possible D gene TRBD2, 5 bases. V was shortened by 6 bases and J by 0 bases, with 14 bases between the two germline ends. The CDR3 extends over 15 amino acids. The germline V gene encodes CDR1 MDHEN and CDR2 SYDVKM. CDR3 amino acids: CASSSNGLYQETQYF. The DNA of the CDR3 is TGTGCCAGCAGCTCAAATGGACTCTACCAAGAGACCCAGTACTTC. The complete variable domain, with remaining parts taken from reference TRBV28 and TRBJ2-5, reads DVKVTQSSRYLVKRTGEKVFLECVQDMDHENMFWYRQDPGLGLRLIYFSYDVKMKEKGDIPEGYSVSREKKERFSLILESASTNQTSMYLCASSSNGLYQETQYFGPGTRLLVL.

The chain joins TRBV19 to TRBJ1-3; D unclear. This CDR3 spans 12 amino acids. With 11 bases removed from V and 1 base from J, the gap between germline ends came to 9 bases. Germline V gene data show CDR1 as LNHDA and CDR2 as SQIVND (reference sequence). The CDR3 DNA reads TGTGCCTCCTTGTCTTCTGGAAACACCATATATTTT. Translation: CASLSSGNTIYF.

The chain combines TRBV29-1 with TRBJ2-1; weak D call: TRBD2 (6 bases). This CDR3 is 13 amino acids long. Trimming shortened V by 8 bases and J by 6 bases, and 17 bases separated the two germline ends. CDR1 is SQVTM, CDR2 ANQGSEA, per germline. CDR3 in DNA: TGCAGCCTTAGGGCGGGAATCTGCAATGAGCAGTTCTTC. It specifies CSLRAGICNEQFF.